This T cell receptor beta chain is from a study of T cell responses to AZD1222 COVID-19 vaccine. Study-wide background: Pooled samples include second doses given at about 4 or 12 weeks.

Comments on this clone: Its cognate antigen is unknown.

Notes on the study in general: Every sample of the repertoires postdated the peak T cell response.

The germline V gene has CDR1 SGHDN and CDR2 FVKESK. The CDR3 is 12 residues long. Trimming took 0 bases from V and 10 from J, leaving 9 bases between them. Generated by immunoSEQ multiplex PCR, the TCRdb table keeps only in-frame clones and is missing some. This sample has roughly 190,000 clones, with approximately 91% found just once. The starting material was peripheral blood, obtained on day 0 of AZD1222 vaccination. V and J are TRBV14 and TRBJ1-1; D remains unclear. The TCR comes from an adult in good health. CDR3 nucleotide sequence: TGTGCCAGCAGCCAAGAACGGAAGGGAGCTTTCTTT. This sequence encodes CASSQERKGAFF.